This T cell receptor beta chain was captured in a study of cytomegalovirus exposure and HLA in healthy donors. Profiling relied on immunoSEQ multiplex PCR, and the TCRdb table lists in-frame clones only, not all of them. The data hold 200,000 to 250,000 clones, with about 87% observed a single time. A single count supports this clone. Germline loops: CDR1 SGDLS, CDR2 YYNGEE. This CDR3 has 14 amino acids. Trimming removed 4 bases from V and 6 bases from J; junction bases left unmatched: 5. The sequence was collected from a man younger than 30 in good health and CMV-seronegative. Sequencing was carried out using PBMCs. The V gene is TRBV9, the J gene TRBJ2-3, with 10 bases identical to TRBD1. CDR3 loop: CASSSGTGVDTQYF. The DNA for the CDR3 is TGTGCCAGCAGCTCTGGGACAGGGGTTGATACGCAGTATTTT.